This T cell receptor (beta chain) is from a study of OX40 agonist ivuxolimab in advanced cancers. The overall study: Ivuxolimab, an agonistic anti-OX40 (CD134) antibody, was given to patients.

This clone was detected a few times. Trimming removed 5 bases from V and 2 bases from J, with 16 bases in between. CDR3 size: 17 residues. Per the germline V gene, CDR1 is SGHVS and CDR2 is FNYEAQ. Data came from immunoSEQ multiplex PCR; TCRdb stores just in-frame clones and leaves some out. Among approximately 70,000 clones listed, about 87% were seen once. The receptor's source is an adult with an advanced solid tumor such as melanoma, head and neck, liver or kidney cancer. The sample here was CD4+ or CD8+ T cells sorted from blood, taken in a trial of the OX40 agonist ivuxolimab. J is TRBJ2-6 and V is TRBV7-6; D perhaps matches TRBD1 (7 bases). In DNA, the CDR3 is TGTGCCAGCAGCCCTCCTACAGGGGAGGCTGGGGCCAACGTCCTGACTTTC. Encoded protein: CASSPPTGEAGANVLTF.